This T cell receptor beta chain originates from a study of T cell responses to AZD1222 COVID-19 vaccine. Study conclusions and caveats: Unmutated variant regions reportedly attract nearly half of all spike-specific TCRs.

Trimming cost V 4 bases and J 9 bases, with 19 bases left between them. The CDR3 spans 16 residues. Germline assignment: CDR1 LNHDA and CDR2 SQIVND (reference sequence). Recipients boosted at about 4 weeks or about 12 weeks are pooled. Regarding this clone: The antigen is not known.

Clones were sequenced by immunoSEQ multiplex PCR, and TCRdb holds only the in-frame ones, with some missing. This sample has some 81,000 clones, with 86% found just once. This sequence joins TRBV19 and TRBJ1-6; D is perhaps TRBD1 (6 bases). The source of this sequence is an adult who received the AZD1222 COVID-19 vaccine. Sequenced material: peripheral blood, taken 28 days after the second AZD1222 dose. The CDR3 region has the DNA TGTGCCAGTAGTACCTTCCCCGGGGGGGGGCTTTCACCCCTCCACTTT. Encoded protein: CASSTFPGGGLSPLHF.